This T cell receptor (beta chain) was captured in a study of OX40 agonist ivuxolimab in advanced cancers. Study overall: Ivuxolimab, an antibody acting as an agonist of OX40 (CD134), was used to treat patients.

This CDR3 spans 15 amino acids. V lost 4 bases, J lost 3 bases, and 8 bases stayed unmatched. Germline V gene sequence: CDR1 MDHEN, CDR2 SYDVKM. Sequenced by immunoSEQ multiplex PCR; TCRdb stores in-frame clones only, minus some. The data show around 70,000 clones, approximately 86% seen once. This material consisted of CD4+ or CD8+ T cells sorted from blood, taken in a trial of the OX40 agonist ivuxolimab. The clonotype originates from an adult with an advanced solid tumor such as melanoma, head and neck, liver or kidney cancer. V and J are TRBV28 and TRBJ1-2; 7 bases align to TRBD1. The CDR3 DNA reads as TGTGCCAGCAGTTGGTTAGACAGGGACGACTATGGCTACACCTTC. It yields the protein CASSWLDRDDYGYTF.